Listed here are 24 T cell receptor beta chains from one sample, sequenced in a study of T cell changes during pregnancy in multiple sclerosis. Clones were sequenced by immunoSEQ multiplex PCR, and TCRdb holds only the in-frame ones, with some missing. The sample holds some 60,000 clones, around 90% seen once. The sample here was peripheral blood, taken after pregnancy. The receptor source for this set is a female donor in good health, enrolled as a control in a pregnancy study.

The genes are TRBV4-3 and TRBJ2-2; D call uncertain. CDR1 is LGHNA and CDR2 is YSLEER in the germline V gene. Trimming took 1 base from V and 6 from J, leaving 12 bases between them. The CDR3 contains 15 residues. The CDR3 region is CASSQGQMTSGELFF. The CDR3 bases are TGCGCCAGCAGCCAAGGTCAGATGACTTCCGGGGAGCTGTTTTTT.

The chain recombines TRBV28 with TRBJ2-1, with 7 bases identical to TRBD1. This CDR3 region has 15 residues. V gave up 6 bases and J gave up 4 bases; unmatched junction bases: 9. The germline CDR1 and CDR2 sequences are MDHEN and SYDVKM. The CDR3 here is CASRPGQRFYNEQFF. Written as DNA, the CDR3 is TGTGCCAGCAGACCGGGACAGAGATTTTACAATGAGCAGTTCTTC.

The chain uses TRBV7-9 and TRBJ1-1; D is undetermined. CDR1 is SEHNR, CDR2 FQNEAQ, per germline (reference sequence). V was trimmed by 3 bases and J by 7 bases, leaving 9 bases between them. The CDR3 loop spans 12 amino acids. The CDR3 nucleotides are TGTGCCAGCAGCTTCCAGGCCCTTGAAGCTTTCTTT. This codes for CASSFQALEAFF.

This chain uses TRBV6-1 with TRBJ1-6, with 8 bases matching TRBD1. The CDR3 spans 14 residues. Losses at the gene ends were 6 bases for V and 4 bases for J; bases not matched to a gene: 2. Per germline, CDR1 MNHNS and CDR2 SASEGT. The CDR3 DNA reads as TGTGCCAGCAGGAGGACAGGGTATAATTCACCCCTCCACTTT. As protein: CASRRTGYNSPLHF.

The chain combines TRBV9 with TRBJ1-3, with 7 bases aligning to TRBD1. This CDR3 is built from 16 residues. V gave up 4 bases and J gave up 0 bases; unmatched junction bases: 7. The germline CDR1 and CDR2 sequences are SGDLS and YYNGEE. CDR3 loop: CASSLRGDSSGNTIYF. CDR3 bases: TGTGCCAGCAGCTTAAGAGGGGACAGCTCTGGAAACACCATATATTTT.

V usage is TRBV5-1 and J usage is TRBJ2-7, with 8 positions matching TRBD2. Looked up from germline, CDR1 is SGHRS and CDR2 is YFSETQ. Trimming removed 0 bases from V and 0 bases from J; junction bases left unmatched: 11. The CDR3 loop spans 18 amino acids. CDR3 DNA sequence: TGCGCCAGCAGCTTGGCGGGGGGGGGAGGATTTGTCTCCTACGAGCAGTACTTC. Encoded protein: CASSLAGGGGFVSYEQYF.

The J gene is TRBJ1-5, the V gene TRBV13; possible D gene TRBD1, 5 bases. Germline CDR1 reads PRHDT; CDR2 reads FYEKMQ (reference sequence). V lost 1 base and J lost 7, with 5 bases in between. CDR3 length: 12 amino acids. DNA of the CDR3: TGTGCCAGCAGCTTAGAGGGGCAGCCCCAGCATTTT. Translated, it gives CASSLEGQPQHF.

V and J are TRBV7-2 and TRBJ2-7; possible D gene TRBD2, 5 bases. Germline CDR1 SGHTA, CDR2 FQGNSA. Trimming stripped 5 bases from V and 1 base from J, with 18 bases between. The CDR3 has 16 amino acids. Here the CDR3 DNA reads TGTGCCAGCAGCGATCTAACGACTACCCCTTCCTACGAGCAGTACTTC. Amino acids: CASSDLTTTPSYEQYF.

The rearrangement links TRBV13 to TRBJ2-7, with TRBD1 matching over 8 bases. The germline V gene encodes CDR1 PRHDT and CDR2 FYEKMQ (reference sequence). The CDR3 totals 11 residues. The trim removed 4 bases at V and 7 bases at J, leaving 0 bases unmatched. The chain's CDR3 is CASSWTGEQYF. As DNA, the CDR3 is TGTGCCAGCAGCTGGACAGGGGAGCAGTACTTC.

The chain joins TRBV7-8 to TRBJ2-7; D unclear. The V gene lost 2 bases and the J gene lost 2 bases, with 13 bases spanning the gap. The germline gives CDR1 SGHVS, CDR2 FQNEAQ. The CDR3 has 15 amino acids. CDR3 DNA sequence: TGTGCCAGCAGCTTAAGTCCAGTGAGGCCCTACGAGCAGTACTTC. This encodes CASSLSPVRPYEQYF.

This rearrangement joins TRBV9 to TRBJ2-7, with 7 bases fitting TRBD2. V dropped 4 bases and J dropped 2; count of bases not matched to a gene: 12. CDR1 and CDR2 (germline): SGDLS, YYNGEE. The CDR3 runs 16 residues. In nucleotides, the CDR3 is TGTGCCAGCAGCCCCCGGGGTTCTAGCGGCACCTACGAGCAGTACTTC. It yields the protein CASSPRGSSGTYEQYF.

There are a few counts of this clone. The V call is TRBV30, the J call TRBJ1-1, with 7 bases lining up with TRBD1. V gave up 1 base and J gave up 0 bases; unmatched junction bases: 11. The CDR3 contains 17 residues. Germline-derived CDR1 and CDR2 are GTSNPN and SVGIG (reference sequence). The CDR3 sequence is CAWSGSRTGRMNTEAFF. The CDR3 nucleotides read TGTGCCTGGAGTGGCTCCCGGACAGGCCGTATGAACACTGAAGCTTTCTTT.

This chain uses TRBV10-3 with TRBJ2-1, with TRBD1 matching over 9 bases. This CDR3 is built from 14 residues. The V gene end was trimmed by 6 bases and the J gene end by 5 bases; junction bases not matched to a gene: 5. Germline V gene sequence: CDR1 ENHRY, CDR2 SYGVKD. CDR3 sequence (DNA): TGTGCCATCAGGGGGACAGGGTTTAACAATGAGCAGTTCTTC. Protein product: CAIRGTGFNNEQFF.

The chain is built from TRBV25-1 and TRBJ2-5, with D uncertain. The length of the CDR3 is 15 residues. V was trimmed by 5 bases and J by 1 base, leaving 14 bases between them. Looked up from germline, CDR1 is MGHDK and CDR2 is SYGVNS. CDR3 region: CASSPLSASQETQYF. In nucleotides, the CDR3 is TGTGCCAGCAGTCCCCTATCAGCGAGCCAAGAGACCCAGTACTTC.

The V and J genes are TRBV4-2 and TRBJ2-5, with 8 bases lining up with TRBD2. The length of the CDR3 is 16 residues. Germline V gene data show CDR1 as LGHNA and CDR2 as YNFKEQ. V lost 1 base, J lost 1 base, and 5 bases stayed unmatched. DNA for the CDR3: TGTGCCAGCAGCCAAGCTTCTACTAGCGGCCAAGAGACCCAGTACTTC. This gives the protein CASSQASTSGQETQYF.

This clone came up once. The V and J genes are TRBV27 and TRBJ2-1; TRBD2 aligns across 11 bases. Germline loops: CDR1 MNHEY, CDR2 SMNVEV (reference sequence). V trimming: 1 base; J trimming: 5 bases; junction bases outside the gene matches: 10. The CDR3 is 18 residues long. The CDR3 nucleotides are TGTGCCAGCAGTTTATTTGCGGGGGGGACTAGCGGACACAATGAGCAGTTCTTC. This translates into CASSLFAGGTSGHNEQFF.

This chain uses TRBV4-1 with TRBJ2-3; a possible D gene is TRBD1 (5 bases). Germline assignment: CDR1 MGHRA and CDR2 YSYEKL. The V end was cut by 2 bases, the J end by 0 bases, with 24 bases between. CDR3 length equals 20 residues. The CDR3 loop is CASSQYLGFRVRKSTDTQYF. The CDR3 DNA is TGCGCCAGCAGCCAATACCTGGGGTTCAGGGTACGAAAAAGCACAGATACGCAGTATTTT.

A word on this clone: Sequence at one end of the junction differs from germline and may be a read error. The chain carries TRBV5-5 and TRBJ2-1; 7 bases match TRBD2. Looked up from germline, CDR1 is SGHKS and CDR2 is YYEKEE (reference sequence). The CDR3 has 15 amino acids. The CDR3 protein is CAGRIAGSSYNEQFF. The CDR3, as DNA: TGTGCCGGCAGAATAGCGGGTAGCTCCTACAATGAGCAGTTCTTC. Full variable domain (outside the CDR3, taken from reference TRBV5-5 and TRBJ2-1): DAGVTQSPTHLIKTRGQQVTLRCSPISGHKSVSWYQQVLGQGPQFIFQYYEKEERGRGNFPDRFSARQFPNYSSELNVNALLLGDSALYLCAGRIAGSSYNEQFFGPGTRLTVL.

The chain joins TRBV18 to TRBJ2-5; TRBD2 is a possible D gene (6 bases). The length of the CDR3 is 13 residues. The V gene's germline CDR1 is KGHSH and CDR2 LQKENI. The V end lost 5 bases, the J end lost 5 bases, and 12 bases lay between the germline ends. The chain's CDR3 is CASSTNGGETQYF. In DNA, the CDR3 is TGTGCCAGCTCAACCAATGGAGGGGAGACCCAGTACTTC.

V usage is TRBV28 and J usage is TRBJ2-7; D might be TRBD2 (6 bases). V lost 2 bases and J 6 bases, leaving 8 bases between the germline ends. This CDR3 contains 12 residues. The germline gives CDR1 MDHEN, CDR2 SYDVKM. CDR3 residues: CASSLGGFEQYF. The CDR3, as DNA: TGTGCCAGCAGTTTAGGAGGGTTCGAGCAGTACTTC.

J is TRBJ1-5 and V is TRBV19; D is unresolved. The CDR3 extends over 14 amino acids. With 5 bases removed from V and 7 bases from J, the gap between germline ends came to 15 bases. Germline loops: CDR1 LNHDA, CDR2 SQIVND (reference sequence). The CDR3 coding sequence is TGTGCCAGTAGTTCCCGACGGGGAAACCAGCCCCAGCATTTT. It specifies CASSSRRGNQPQHF.

The chain has TRBV29-1 and TRBJ2-2; D gene unclear. Germline-derived CDR1 and CDR2 are SQVTM and ANQGSEA. V dropped 7 bases and J dropped 0 bases, with 15 bases sitting between them. This CDR3 spans 15 amino acids. The CDR3 DNA follows: TGCAGCGCTAATACAGAACTCGCGAACACCGGGGAGCTGTTTTTT. Its translation: CSANTELANTGELFF.

V gene TRBV19 combines with J gene TRBJ1-2; tentatively, D is TRBD1 (6 bases). Per germline, CDR1 LNHDA and CDR2 SQIVND (reference sequence). V was cut by 7 bases and J by 0 bases, with 15 bases left in between. The CDR3 has 15 residues. CDR3 nucleotides: TGTGCCAGTACCCCAGGACAGACACCTAACTATGGCTACACCTTC. Its protein product is CASTPGQTPNYGYTF.

Only one count was recorded for this clone. The chain recombines TRBV2 with TRBJ2-7; 8 bases align to TRBD1. V shed 6 bases and J 4 bases; nucleotides not matched to a gene: 5. The CDR3 totals 13 residues. Germline lookup yields CDR1 SNHLY and CDR2 FYNNEI. The CDR3 DNA reads as TGTGCCAGCAGCCCGGACAGGGTTTACGAGCAGTACTTC. Amino acids: CASSPDRVYEQYF.